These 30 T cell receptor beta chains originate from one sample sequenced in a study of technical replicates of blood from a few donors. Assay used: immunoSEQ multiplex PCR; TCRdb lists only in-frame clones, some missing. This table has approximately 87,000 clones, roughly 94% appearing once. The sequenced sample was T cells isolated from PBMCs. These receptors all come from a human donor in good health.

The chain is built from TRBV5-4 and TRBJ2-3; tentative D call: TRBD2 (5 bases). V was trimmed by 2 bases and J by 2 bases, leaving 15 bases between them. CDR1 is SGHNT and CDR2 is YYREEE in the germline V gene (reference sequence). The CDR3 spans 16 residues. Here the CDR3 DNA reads TGTGCCAGCAGCTTAGAAGCGGAATGGGTCACAGATACGCAGTATTTT. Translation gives CASSLEAEWVTDTQYF.

CDR3 bases: TGTGCCAGCAGGGTTGCGGACGGACAGTATGAGCAGTTCTTC. Its protein product is CASRVADGQYEQFF. The chain uses TRBV2 and TRBJ2-1; perhaps TRBD1 as D (6 bases). CDR3 length equals 14 residues. From germline, CDR1 is SNHLY and CDR2 FYNNEI. Trimming took 6 bases from V and 8 from J, leaving 17 bases between them.

The CDR3 region is CASSLRAGNEQFF. The CDR3 region has the DNA TGTGCCAGCAGCTTAAGGGCGGGGAATGAGCAGTTCTTC. This chain links TRBV13 with TRBJ2-1, with TRBD2 as a possible D gene (6 bases). Germline V CDR1 and CDR2: PRHDT, FYEKMQ (reference sequence). Between the trimmed V and J ends, which lost 2 bases and 7 bases, there was a span of 9 bases. The CDR3 has 13 amino acids.

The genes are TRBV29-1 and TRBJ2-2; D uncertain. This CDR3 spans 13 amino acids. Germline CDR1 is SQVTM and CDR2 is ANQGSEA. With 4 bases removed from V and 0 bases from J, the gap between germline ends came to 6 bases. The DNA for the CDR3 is TGCAGCGTTGTCAGGACGAACACCGGGGAGCTGTTTTTT. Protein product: CSVVRTNTGELFF.

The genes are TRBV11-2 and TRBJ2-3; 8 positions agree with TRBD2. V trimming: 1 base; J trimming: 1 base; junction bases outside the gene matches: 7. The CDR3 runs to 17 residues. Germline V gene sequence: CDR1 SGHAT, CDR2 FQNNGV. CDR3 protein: CASSLVKREYGTDTQYF. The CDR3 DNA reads TGTGCCAGCAGCTTAGTTAAGCGGGAGTACGGCACAGATACGCAGTATTTT. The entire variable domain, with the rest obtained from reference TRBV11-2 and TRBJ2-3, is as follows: EAGVAQSPRYKIIEKRQSVAFWCNPISGHATLYWYQQILGQGPKLLIQFQNNGVVDDSQLPKDRFSAERLKGVDSTLKIQPAKLEDSAVYLCASSLVKREYGTDTQYFGPGTRLTVL.

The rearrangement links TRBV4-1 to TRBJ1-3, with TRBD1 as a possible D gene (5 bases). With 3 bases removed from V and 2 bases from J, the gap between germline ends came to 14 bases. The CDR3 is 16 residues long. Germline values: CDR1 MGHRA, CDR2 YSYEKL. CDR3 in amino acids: CASSQVAPGAGNTIYF. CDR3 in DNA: TGCGCCAGCAGCCAGGTTGCACCGGGGGCTGGAAACACCATATATTTT.

The CDR3 sequence is CASSVTPGQQETQYF. The CDR3, as DNA: TGTGCCAGCAGCGTGACACCGGGACAGCAAGAGACCCAGTACTTC. The chain couples TRBV5-4 to TRBJ2-5; 7 nucleotides line up with TRBD1. The junction had 8 bases not matched to a gene; V was cut back by 4 bases and J by 2 bases. Germline assignment: CDR1 SGHNT and CDR2 YYREEE (reference sequence). The CDR3 spans 15 residues.

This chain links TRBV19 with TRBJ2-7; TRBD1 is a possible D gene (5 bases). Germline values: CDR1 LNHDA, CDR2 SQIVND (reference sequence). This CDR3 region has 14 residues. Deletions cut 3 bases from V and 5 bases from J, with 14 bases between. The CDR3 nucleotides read TGTGCCAGTAGTATGTCAGGGAAGACGAACGAGCAGTACTTC. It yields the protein CASSMSGKTNEQYF.

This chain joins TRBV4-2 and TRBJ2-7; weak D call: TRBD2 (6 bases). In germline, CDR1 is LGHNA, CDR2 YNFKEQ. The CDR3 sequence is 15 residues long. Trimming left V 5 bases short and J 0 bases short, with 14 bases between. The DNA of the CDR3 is TGTGCCAGCAGCGAAGTTGGGGGGAGCTCCTACGAGCAGTACTTC. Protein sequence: CASSEVGGSSYEQYF.

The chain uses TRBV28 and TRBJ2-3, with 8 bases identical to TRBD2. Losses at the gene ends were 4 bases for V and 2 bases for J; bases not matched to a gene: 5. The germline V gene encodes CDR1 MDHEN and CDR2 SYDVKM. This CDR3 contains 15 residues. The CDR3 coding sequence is TGTGCCAGCAGTTCGGGACTAGAGCACACAGATACGCAGTATTTT. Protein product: CASSSGLEHTDTQYF.

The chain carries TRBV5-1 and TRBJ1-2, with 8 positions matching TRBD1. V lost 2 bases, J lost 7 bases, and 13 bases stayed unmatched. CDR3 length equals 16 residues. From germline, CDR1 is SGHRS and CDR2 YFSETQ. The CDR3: CASSFSTGAPLGGYTF. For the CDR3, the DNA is TGCGCCAGCAGCTTTTCGACAGGGGCCCCCCTAGGTGGCTACACCTTC.

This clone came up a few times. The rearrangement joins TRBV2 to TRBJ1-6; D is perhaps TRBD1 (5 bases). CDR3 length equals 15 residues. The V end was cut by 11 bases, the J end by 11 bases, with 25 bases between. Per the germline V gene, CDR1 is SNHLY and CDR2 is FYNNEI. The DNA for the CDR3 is TGTGCCGCAGCGGATGGGACTCCCTACATTCCACCCCTCCACTTT. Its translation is CAAADGTPYIPPLHF.

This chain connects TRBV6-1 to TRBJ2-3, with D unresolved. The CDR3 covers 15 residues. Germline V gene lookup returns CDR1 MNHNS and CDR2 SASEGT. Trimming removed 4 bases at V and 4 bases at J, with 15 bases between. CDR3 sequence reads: CASSGYSFNSDTQYF. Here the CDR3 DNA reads TGTGCCAGCAGTGGTTACTCGTTTAATTCAGATACGCAGTATTTT.

As DNA, the CDR3 is TGTGCCGGGGGGGTCGTCCCGAATCCCATGGGCACTGAAGCTTTCTTT. Translating it yields CAGGVVPNPMGTEAFF. This chain connects TRBV28 to TRBJ1-1; weak D call: TRBD1 (5 bases). The CDR3 is 16 amino acids. Trimming shortened V by 11 bases and J by 4 bases, and 26 bases separated the two germline ends. Germline V gene data show CDR1 as MDHEN and CDR2 as SYDVKM.

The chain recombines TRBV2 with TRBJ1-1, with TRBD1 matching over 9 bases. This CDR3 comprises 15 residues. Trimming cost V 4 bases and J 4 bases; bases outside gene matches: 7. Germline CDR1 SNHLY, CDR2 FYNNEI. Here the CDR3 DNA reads TGTGCCAGCAGTGGACCGGACAGGGGAGGCACTGAAGCTTTCTTT. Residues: CASSGPDRGGTEAFF.

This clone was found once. The CDR3 coding sequence is TGTGCCAGCAGCCCCTATGGGACAGGGAATGAGCAGTTCTTC. Its translation: CASSPYGTGNEQFF. This sequence joins TRBV27 and TRBJ2-1; 9 nucleotides agree with TRBD1. CDR3 length: 14 amino acids. J gave up 7 bases and V 6 bases, and 7 bases lay outside the gene matches. CDR1 is MNHEY, CDR2 SMNVEV, per germline (reference sequence).

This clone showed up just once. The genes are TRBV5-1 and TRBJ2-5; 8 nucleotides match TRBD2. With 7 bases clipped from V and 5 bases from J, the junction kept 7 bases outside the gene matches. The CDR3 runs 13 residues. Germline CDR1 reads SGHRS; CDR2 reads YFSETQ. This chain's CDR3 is CASGRREVETQYF. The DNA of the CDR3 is TGCGCCAGCGGAAGGCGGGAGGTGGAGACCCAGTACTTC.

The CDR3 sequence: CASSLDLFETGSTDTQYF. The CDR3 coding sequence is TGTGCCAGCAGCTTAGATCTCTTCGAGACGGGAAGCACAGATACGCAGTATTTT. The rearrangement links TRBV11-2 to TRBJ2-3; D perhaps matches TRBD2 (5 bases). Per the germline V gene, CDR1 is SGHAT and CDR2 is FQNNGV. The CDR3 is 18 amino acids. V gave up 0 bases and J gave up 0 bases, with 16 bases separating them. Variable domain in full (rest from reference TRBV11-2 and TRBJ2-3): EAGVAQSPRYKIIEKRQSVAFWCNPISGHATLYWYQQILGQGPKLLIQFQNNGVVDDSQLPKDRFSAERLKGVDSTLKIQPAKLEDSAVYLCASSLDLFETGSTDTQYFGPGTRLTVL.

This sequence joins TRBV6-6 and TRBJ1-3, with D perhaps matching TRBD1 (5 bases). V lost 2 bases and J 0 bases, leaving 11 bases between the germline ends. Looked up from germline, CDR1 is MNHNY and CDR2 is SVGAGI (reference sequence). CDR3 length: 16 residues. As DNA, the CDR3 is TGTGCCAGCAGTTACGGAGGGGATCGCTCTGGAAACACCATATATTTT. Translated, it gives CASSYGGDRSGNTIYF.

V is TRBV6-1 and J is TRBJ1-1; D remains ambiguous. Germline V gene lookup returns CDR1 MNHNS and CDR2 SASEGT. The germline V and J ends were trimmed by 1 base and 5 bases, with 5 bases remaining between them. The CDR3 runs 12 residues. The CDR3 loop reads CASSEGGTEAFF. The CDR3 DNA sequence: TGTGCCAGCAGTGAAGGAGGGACTGAAGCTTTCTTT.

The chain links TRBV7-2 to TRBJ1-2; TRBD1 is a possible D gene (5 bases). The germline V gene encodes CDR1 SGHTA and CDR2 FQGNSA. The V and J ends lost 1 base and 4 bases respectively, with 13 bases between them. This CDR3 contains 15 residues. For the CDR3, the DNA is TGTGCCAGCAGCTTAGACCTAGGGGCAGCCTATGGCTACACCTTC. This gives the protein CASSLDLGAAYGYTF.

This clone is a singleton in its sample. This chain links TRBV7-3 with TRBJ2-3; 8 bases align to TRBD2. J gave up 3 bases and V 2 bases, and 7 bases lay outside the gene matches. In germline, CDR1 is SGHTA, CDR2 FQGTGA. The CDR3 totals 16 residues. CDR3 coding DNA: TGTGCCAGCAGCTTAGAGGCGGCTAGCGGGACAGATACGCAGTATTTT. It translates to CASSLEAASGTDTQYF.

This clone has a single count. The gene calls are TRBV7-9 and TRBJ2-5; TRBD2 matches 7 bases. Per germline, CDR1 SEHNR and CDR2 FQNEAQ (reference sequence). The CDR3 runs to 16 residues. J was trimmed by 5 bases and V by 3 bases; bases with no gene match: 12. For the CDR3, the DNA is TGTGCCAGCAGCTTTTCTCGGGGGGACCACGGGGAGACCCAGTACTTC. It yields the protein CASSFSRGDHGETQYF.

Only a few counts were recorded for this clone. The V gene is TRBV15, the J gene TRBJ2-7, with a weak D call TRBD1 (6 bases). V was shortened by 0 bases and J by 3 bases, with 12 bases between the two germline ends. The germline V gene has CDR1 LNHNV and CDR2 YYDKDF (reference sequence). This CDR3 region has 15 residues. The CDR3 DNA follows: TGTGCCACCAGCAGAGATCGGGGACACAACTACGAGCAGTACTTC. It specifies CATSRDRGHNYEQYF.

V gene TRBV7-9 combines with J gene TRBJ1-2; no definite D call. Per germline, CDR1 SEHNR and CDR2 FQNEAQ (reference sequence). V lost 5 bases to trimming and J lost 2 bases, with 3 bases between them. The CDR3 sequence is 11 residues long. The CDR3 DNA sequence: TGTGCCAGCAGCGGCAACTATGGCTACACCTTC. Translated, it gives CASSGNYGYTF.

The CDR3 bases are TGTGCCAGCAGTTTATTTGGGACTAGCGGGAATTACGAGCAGTACTTC. Residues: CASSLFGTSGNYEQYF. The V call is TRBV28, the J call TRBJ2-7; TRBD2 matches 13 bases. CDR1 is MDHEN and CDR2 is SYDVKM in the germline V gene. The CDR3 is 16 amino acids. V dropped 1 base and J dropped 4; count of bases not matched to a gene: 4.

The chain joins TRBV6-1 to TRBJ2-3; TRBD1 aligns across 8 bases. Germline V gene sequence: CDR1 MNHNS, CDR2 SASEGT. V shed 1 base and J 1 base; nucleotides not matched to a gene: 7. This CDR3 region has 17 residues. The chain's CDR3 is CASSEDTGTGGTDTQYF. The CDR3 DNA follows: TGTGCCAGCAGTGAAGATACTGGGACAGGAGGCACAGATACGCAGTATTTT.

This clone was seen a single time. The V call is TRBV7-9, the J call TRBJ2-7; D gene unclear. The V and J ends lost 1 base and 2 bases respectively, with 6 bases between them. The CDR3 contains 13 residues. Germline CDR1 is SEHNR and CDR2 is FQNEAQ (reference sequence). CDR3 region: CASSLGATYEQYF. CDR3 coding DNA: TGTGCCAGCAGCTTAGGGGCGACCTACGAGCAGTACTTC.

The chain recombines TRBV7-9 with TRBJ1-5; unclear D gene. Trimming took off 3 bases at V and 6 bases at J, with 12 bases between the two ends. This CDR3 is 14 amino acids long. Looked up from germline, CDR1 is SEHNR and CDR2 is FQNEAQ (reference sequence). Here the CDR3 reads CASSFTGSGQPQHF. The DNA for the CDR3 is TGTGCCAGCAGCTTTACGGGGTCTGGTCAGCCCCAGCATTTT.

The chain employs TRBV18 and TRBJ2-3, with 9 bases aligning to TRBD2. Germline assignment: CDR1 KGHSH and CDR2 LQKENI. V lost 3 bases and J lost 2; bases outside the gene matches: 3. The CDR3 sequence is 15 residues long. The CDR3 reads CASSPLAGSTDTQYF. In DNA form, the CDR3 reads TGTGCCAGCTCACCCCTAGCGGGGTCCACAGATACGCAGTATTTT.